This TCR beta chain was retrieved from a study of Ad26.COV2.S vaccination and SARS-CoV-2 variants. Study-level background: Recipients of Ad26.COV2.S got it intramuscularly, once or twice 56 days apart. Study results and caveats: Responses of spike-specific T cells (both CD8+ and CD4+) reportedly showed substantial breadth after vaccination. Non-spike TCR breadth was similar in vaccine and placebo recipients.

Details on this clone: What it recognizes is unknown.

The treatment is: approximately 18 received Ad26.COV2.S at low or high dose, single or two shots; 5 received placebo; per-sample allocation not given. Following the first vaccine or placebo injection, samples were taken on day 63. Vaccine was an Ad26 vector expressing Wuhan-strain SARS-CoV-2 spike. J gave up 6 bases and V 0 bases, and 13 bases lay outside the gene matches. The CDR3 is made up of 18 amino acids. The germline CDR1 and CDR2 sequences are LNHNV and YYDKDF (reference sequence). Libraries were prepared by immunoSEQ multiplex PCR; TCRdb keeps only in-frame clonotypes and omits some of them. Of 360,000 or so clones listed, around 90% are singletons.

The rearrangement joins TRBV15 to TRBJ2-1, with 8 bases aligning to TRBD2. This sequence was found in a person aged 18-60 years who received the Ad26.COV2.S COVID-19 vaccine or a placebo. The sequencing here drew on peripheral blood, taken in a trial of Ad26.COV2.S vaccine versus placebo. The CDR3 DNA sequence: TGTGCCACCAGCAGAGATCGTAGCGGGGTCATCATAGCCAATGAGCAGTTCTTC. It specifies CATSRDRSGVIIANEQFF.